Sequencing of this TCR beta chain was carried out in a study of T-cell reconstitution after alpha-beta-depleted transplantation in children. Overall study results and limits: A year post-transplant, T-cell counts and diversity derived mostly from newly produced T cells. In patients about two months after transplant, alpha-beta T cells reportedly arose from several hundred expanded graft clones. Recipient T cells and thymic progenitors that survived were the source of the high TCRbeta diversity seen at day 60 in some patients.

For TCRbeta, the library was prepared with unique molecular identifiers. MiXCR was run by TCRdb on the PCR reads, yielding one entry per CDR3 protein. Among 450,000 to 600,000 distinct CDR3 sequences, about 10% were seen once, and the ten largest hold roughly 2.1%. The CDR3 runs 17 residues. The V segment lost 0 bases and the J segment 5 bases; nucleotides outside the gene matches: 12. Germline CDR1 MGHRA, CDR2 YSYEKL. This clonotype was observed at least ten times. Its antigen is still unknown. The clonotype was recovered from a child aged 2 to 10 with inherited bone marrow failure, due to receive a stem cell transplant. This chain connects TRBV4-1 to TRBJ2-5, with 7 bases matching TRBD1. The material was PBMCs, obtained before TCRalphabeta/CD19-depleted stem cell transplant. The CDR3 region has the DNA TGCGCCAGCAGCCAAGATGGGCCAGGGGGTATTAGCGAGACCCAGTACTTC. Translated, it gives CASSQDGPGGISETQYF.